The present entry profiles one TCR beta chain with its context. This CDR3 contains 17 residues. The germline V gene has CDR1 MDHEN and CDR2 SYDVKM. V trimming: 4 bases; J trimming: 0 bases; junction bases outside the gene matches: 8. This specimen comes from a study of technical replicates of blood from a handful of donors. Assay: immunoSEQ multiplex PCR; the TCRdb copy retains only in-frame clones and omits some. The table records tens of thousands of clones, 94% of them present only once. The sequencing input was T cells isolated from PBMCs. This TCR derives from a human donor in good health. The chain uses TRBV28 and TRBJ2-2; 7 nucleotides match TRBD1. Here the CDR3 reads CASSSVQGTANTGELFF. CDR3 DNA sequence: TGTGCCAGCAGTTCAGTACAGGGGACCGCGAACACCGGGGAGCTGTTTTTT.